These T cell receptor beta chains were read from a single sample in a study of CD8 T cells in ankylosing spondylitis. TCRdb itself ran the 5' RACE reads through MiXCR, one entry per CDR3 protein. The sample comprises roughly 490,000 distinct CDR3 sequences, approximately 5.3% of which are singletons, and roughly 3.2% rests with the top ten. The sequenced sample consisted of blood, either unsorted or a sorted T cell fraction (not recorded which). Receptors were obtained from a male donor with ankylosing spondylitis. CDR3s include the opening cysteine and the closing phenylalanine or tryptophan. A D gene is named only where the DNA matches it firmly. Clone size, where shown, is once, few, many, or a class for clones that have expanded.

j_gene,abundance,d_gene,v_gene,CDR3aa,CDR3nt
TRBJ2-5,few,TRBD1,TRBV5-1,CASRPGTGPIQETQYF,TGCGCCAGCAGACCCGGGACAGGGCCTATCCAAGAGACCCAGTACTTC
TRBJ2-2,many,TRBD1,TRBV11-3,CASSLDRQGADTGELFF,TGTGCCAGCAGCTTAGATCGACAGGGGGCTGACACCGGGGAGCTGTTTTTT
TRBJ2-5,many,TRBD2,TRBV20-1,CSALIGTSDGVWQETQYF,TGCAGTGCTCTAATCGGGACTAGCGACGGCGTATGGCAAGAGACCCAGTACTTC
TRBJ1-1,many,NA,TRBV5-6,CASSRGWRSLEAFF,TGTGCCAGCTCTCGAGGGTGGCGCTCCTTAGAAGCTTTCTTT
TRBJ1-5,many,NA,TRBV11-1,CASSLGPLRGKGNQPQHF,TGTGCCAGCAGCTTAGGGCCCCTCCGGGGGAAAGGCAATCAGCCCCAGCATTTT
TRBJ2-7,many,TRBD1,TRBV5-5,CASSLWTGGAYEQYF,TGTGCCAGCAGCTTGTGGACAGGGGGGGCCTACGAGCAGTACTTC
TRBJ2-7,many,NA,TRBV10-3,CAISERGTASSYEQYF,TGTGCCATCAGTGAGAGGGGGACCGCCAGCTCCTACGAGCAGTACTTC
TRBJ2-1,many,NA,TRBV11-2,CASSLNPLGANEQFF,TGTGCCAGCAGCTTAAACCCCCTCGGAGCCAATGAGCAGTTCTTC
TRBJ1-1,many,NA,TRBV6-5,CASSFSRGEAEAFF,TGTGCCAGCAGTTTTTCCAGGGGTGAAGCTGAAGCTTTCTTT
TRBJ1-2,many,TRBD1,TRBV29-1,CSAGDRLWDGNYGYTF,TGCAGCGCTGGGGACAGGTTGTGGGATGGAAACTATGGCTACACCTTC
TRBJ2-5,NA,NA,TRBV5-1,CASSRNPGSQETQYF,TGCGCCAGCAGCAGAAATCCGGGGAGCCAAGAGACCCAGTACTTC
TRBJ1-1,many,TRBD1,TRBV29-1,CSADRGGTEAFF,TGCAGCGCTGACAGGGGGGGAACTGAAGCTTTCTTT
TRBJ2-1,many,NA,TRBV4-2,CASSQEYTYNEQFF,TGTGCCAGCAGCCAAGAATACACTTACAATGAGCAGTTCTTC
TRBJ2-1,many,NA,TRBV20-1,CSALPYNEQFF,TGCAGTGCTCTCCCGTACAATGAGCAGTTCTTC